This T cell receptor (beta chain) originates from a study of blood T cell repertoires in COVID-19. Study-wide background: Some COVID-19 samples were acute and others convalescent; all came from the United States, Italy and Spain.

Germline V CDR1 and CDR2: MNHEY, SMNVEV (reference sequence). V lost 0 bases and J 1 base, leaving 13 bases between the germline ends. This CDR3 spans 17 amino acids. Sequenced by immunoSEQ multiplex PCR; TCRdb stores in-frame clones only, minus some. The repertoire has about 190,000 clones, about 81% of them found once; the top ten carry roughly 3.2%. Participant age was roughly 18 to 90 years, and participants resided in approximately 24 US areas. Cohort allocation depended upon clinical history that participants reported. The sequence derives from a woman aged 25 to 39 who had recovered from COVID-19. Sequences were obtained from PBMCs or T cells enriched from blood (not recorded which). The V gene is TRBV27, the J gene TRBJ1-5; D remains ambiguous. The DNA for the CDR3 is TGTGCCAGCAGTTTATCGGCGGCAGCCCAGAGCAATCAGCCCCAGCATTTT. Translating gives CASSLSAAAQSNQPQHF.